What follows are 13 T cell receptor beta chains derived from one specimen sequenced in a study of cytomegalovirus exposure and HLA in healthy donors. This PCR relied on a set of 60 Vbeta primers and 13 Jbeta primers. Clones were read by immunoSEQ multiplex PCR, and TCRdb kept only the in-frame ones, dropping some. The sample has 38,000 or so clones, and its top ten clones hold 6.2%. The source material was PBMCs. The source of these receptors is a man younger than 45 in good health and CMV-seronegative.

The V and J genes are TRBV5-1 and TRBJ2-7; 7 bases match TRBD1. Germline V gene sequence: CDR1 SGHRS, CDR2 YFSETQ. This CDR3 is 12 amino acids long. Germline trimming cut 5 bases from V and 2 bases from J; bases unmatched to any gene: 1. CDR3 amino acids: CASRDRTYEQYF. The CDR3 bases are TGCGCCAGCAGGGACAGGACCTACGAGCAGTACTTC.

The chain links TRBV6-1 to TRBJ2-7, with D uncertain. Germline V gene lookup returns CDR1 MNHNS and CDR2 SASEGT. CDR3 size: 12 residues. V was shortened by 11 bases and J by 2 bases, with 13 bases between the two germline ends. Here the CDR3 reads CAGEVIAYEQYF. In DNA form, the CDR3 reads TGTGCCGGAGAGGTCATCGCCTACGAGCAGTACTTC.

The rearrangement links TRBV2 to TRBJ2-7, with a weak D call TRBD1 (5 bases). V was cut by 5 bases and J by 2 bases, with 13 bases left in between. CDR3 size: 14 residues. Germline lookup yields CDR1 SNHLY and CDR2 FYNNEI. The CDR3 nucleotides read TGTGCCAGCAGTTCGGAAAGGGGTCCCTACGAGCAGTACTTC. Its protein product is CASSSERGPYEQYF.

The chain links TRBV6-5 to TRBJ1-1, with D uncertain. V was shortened by 0 bases and J by 0 bases, with 5 bases between the two germline ends. CDR3 length: 14 residues. Germline loops: CDR1 MNHEY, CDR2 SVGAGI. The CDR3 loop reads CASSYSSLNTEAFF. CDR3 nucleotides: TGTGCCAGCAGTTACTCGAGCCTGAACACTGAAGCTTTCTTT.

This chain uses TRBV7-9 with TRBJ1-2, with 9 bases identical to TRBD1. CDR1 and CDR2 from the germline V gene are SEHNR and FQNEAQ (reference sequence). The CDR3 covers 13 residues. With 5 bases clipped from V and 8 bases from J, the junction kept 6 bases outside the gene matches. This CDR3 is CASSRGQGEGYTF. The DNA for the CDR3 is TGTGCCAGCAGCCGGGGACAGGGAGAAGGCTACACCTTC. Full variable domain (rest looked up from reference TRBV7-9 and TRBJ1-2): DTGVSQNPRHKITKRGQNVTFRCDPISEHNRLYWYRQTLGQGPEFLTYFQNEAQLEKSRLLSDRFSAERPKGSFSTLEIQRTEQGDSAMYLCASSRGQGEGYTFGSGTRLTVV.

The chain recombines TRBV5-4 with TRBJ2-1; D unresolved. Trimming removed 1 base from V and 5 bases from J, with 7 bases in between. The CDR3 consists of 13 residues. Per the germline V gene, CDR1 is SGHNT and CDR2 is YYREEE (reference sequence). CDR3 in amino acids: CASSLLRDNEQFF. The DNA for the CDR3 is TGTGCCAGCAGCTTGCTTCGGGACAATGAGCAGTTCTTC.

This chain joins TRBV6-5 and TRBJ2-7; possible D gene TRBD2, 5 bases. Germline V gene sequence: CDR1 MNHEY, CDR2 SVGAGI. The length of the CDR3 is 13 residues. Trimming shortened V by 8 bases and J by 7 bases, and 18 bases separated the two germline ends. This chain's CDR3 is CASQVKGVGEQYF. CDR3 nucleotide sequence: TGTGCCAGCCAAGTAAAGGGAGTGGGGGAGCAGTACTTC.

The genes are TRBV6-6 and TRBJ1-5; a possible D gene is TRBD1 (5 bases). V was trimmed by 4 bases and J by 2 bases, leaving 9 bases between them. Germline V gene sequence: CDR1 MNHNY, CDR2 SVGAGI (reference sequence). The CDR3 contains 14 residues. DNA for the CDR3: TGTGCCAGCAGTTTCAGGGTGGGCAATCAGCCCCAGCATTTT. Translating it yields CASSFRVGNQPQHF.

The chain carries TRBV5-1 and TRBJ2-1; TRBD1 aligns across 7 bases. The CDR3 loop spans 14 amino acids. With 3 bases clipped from V and 4 bases from J, the junction kept 4 bases outside the gene matches. CDR1 is SGHRS and CDR2 is YFSETQ in the germline V gene. CDR3 coding DNA: TGCGCCAGCAGCTGGAGGACAGGTTACAATGAGCAGTTCTTC. Translating it yields CASSWRTGYNEQFF.

The rearrangement links TRBV13 to TRBJ2-2; maybe TRBD2 (6 bases). The CDR3 is 16 residues long. V lost 4 bases and J 6 bases, leaving 18 bases between the germline ends. CDR1 is PRHDT and CDR2 is FYEKMQ in the germline V gene (reference sequence). Here the CDR3 reads CASSSIQGLLSGELFF. The CDR3 coding sequence is TGTGCCAGCAGCTCCATCCAGGGACTGCTCTCCGGGGAGCTGTTTTTT.

The chain links TRBV5-1 to TRBJ2-7, with TRBD1 matching 9 bases. Trimming removed 4 bases from V and 5 bases from J; junction bases left unmatched: 10. Germline CDR1 SGHRS, CDR2 YFSETQ. The CDR3 has 15 amino acids. The CDR3 DNA reads as TGCGCCAGCAGCCCGCTACGGGACAGGGCCCACGAGCAGTACTTC. Its protein product is CASSPLRDRAHEQYF.

The V and J genes are TRBV6-5 and TRBJ2-3; perhaps TRBD1 as D (6 bases). CDR1 MNHEY and CDR2 SVGAGI come from the germline V gene. Deletions cut 2 bases from V and 0 bases from J, with 12 bases between. This CDR3 spans 16 amino acids. CDR3 coding DNA: TGTGCCAGCAGTTACCAGGACAGCACTAGCACAGATACGCAGTATTTT. Protein sequence: CASSYQDSTSTDTQYF.

V gene TRBV6-5 combines with J gene TRBJ2-7; D is possibly TRBD1 (6 bases). V was trimmed by 4 bases and J by 6 bases, leaving 13 bases between them. Germline CDR1 is MNHEY and CDR2 is SVGAGI. The CDR3 has 13 residues. The CDR3 DNA follows: TGTGCCAGCAGTTTAACCGGGACACGCGAGCAGTACTTC. It is translated as CASSLTGTREQYF.